The next 20 T cell receptor beta chains were all read from a single sample in a study of cytomegalovirus exposure and HLA in healthy donors. Some clones are missing from TCRdb's copy, which holds only in-frame ones; the method was immunoSEQ multiplex PCR. The data contain around 300,000 clones, over 75% of them singletons. Source material: PBMCs. These receptor sequences come from a man aged 25-45 years in good health and CMV-seronegative.

The chain employs TRBV4-1 and TRBJ2-2; D call uncertain. The CDR3 is 14 amino acids. Trimming removed 1 base at V and 4 bases at J, with 7 bases between. Germline CDR1 is MGHRA and CDR2 is YSYEKL. The CDR3 DNA follows: TGCGCCAGCAGCCAAGCTCGAGGCACCGGGGAGCTGTTTTTT. Translated, it gives CASSQARGTGELFF.

The chain joins TRBV7-9 to TRBJ1-1; 9 positions agree with TRBD1. The CDR3 extends over 15 amino acids. The J segment lost 6 bases and the V segment lost 6 bases, leaving 11 bases of the junction unmatched. Germline CDR1 reads SEHNR; CDR2 reads FQNEAQ (reference sequence). The CDR3 DNA follows: TGTGCCAGCAGGTCATCGACAGGGGGTAGGTCTGAAGCTTTCTTT. Protein product: CASRSSTGGRSEAFF.

This clone has more than one count but fewer than ten. The chain's CDR3 is CASRGAELFF. For the CDR3, the DNA is TGTGCCAGCAGAGGAGCGGAGCTGTTTTTT. V and J are TRBV27 and TRBJ2-2, with D unclear. CDR1 and CDR2 from the germline V gene are MNHEY and SMNVEV (reference sequence). CDR3 length: 10 residues. The V gene lost 6 bases and the J gene lost 10 bases, with 6 bases spanning the gap.

The chain uses TRBV5-1 and TRBJ1-4; 7 positions match TRBD1. From germline, CDR1 is SGHRS and CDR2 YFSETQ. The CDR3 contains 14 residues. V gave up 4 bases and J gave up 5 bases; unmatched junction bases: 5. The CDR3 DNA follows: TGCGCCAGCAGCAAGGACAGGTTGAATGAAAAACTGTTTTTT. Its protein is CASSKDRLNEKLFF.

The rearrangement links TRBV27 to TRBJ1-4; 9 bases align to TRBD1. Germline V gene lookup returns CDR1 MNHEY and CDR2 SMNVEV (reference sequence). V lost 5 bases and J lost 7; bases outside the gene matches: 5. The CDR3 is made up of 14 amino acids. The CDR3 here is CASSLQGAGEKLFF. In DNA form, the CDR3 reads TGTGCCAGCAGTCTACAGGGGGCTGGTGAAAAACTGTTTTTT.

The rearrangement links TRBV5-1 to TRBJ2-5; 9 nucleotides match TRBD1. CDR3 length: 14 amino acids. Germline V gene data show CDR1 as SGHRS and CDR2 as YFSETQ. The V and J ends lost 4 bases and 4 bases, in that order; junction bases with no gene match: 5. CDR3 sequence reads: CASSARQGGETQYF. The CDR3 nucleotides read TGCGCCAGCAGCGCCCGACAGGGGGGAGAGACCCAGTACTTC.

The genes are TRBV28 and TRBJ2-3; no reliable D call. Trimming removed 2 bases from V and 4 bases from J, with 19 bases in between. Germline V CDR1 and CDR2: MDHEN, SYDVKM. The CDR3 has 17 residues. The CDR3 nucleotides are TGTGCCAGCAGTTTAGTGGCCTCCGATGTCTCTCCAGATACGCAGTATTTT. Its translation is CASSLVASDVSPDTQYF. Supplemented by reference TRBV28 and TRBJ2-3, the full variable domain reads DVKVTQSSRYLVKRTGEKVFLECVQDMDHENMFWYRQDPGLGLRLIYFSYDVKMKEKGDIPEGYSVSREKKERFSLILESASTNQTSMYLCASSLVASDVSPDTQYFGPGTRLTVL.

The rearrangement uses TRBV10-3 and TRBJ1-3; a possible D gene is TRBD1 (5 bases). V was cut by 7 bases and J by 4 bases, with 5 bases left in between. Germline V gene lookup returns CDR1 ENHRY and CDR2 SYGVKD. The length of the CDR3 is 11 residues. The CDR3 sequence: CAITGGNTIYF. The CDR3 region has the DNA TGTGCCATCACAGGGGGAAACACCATATATTTT.

The chain uses TRBV6-4 and TRBJ1-1, with D possibly matching TRBD1 (6 bases). V lost 4 bases and J 6 bases, leaving 15 bases between the germline ends. Germline CDR1 reads MRHNA; CDR2 reads SNTAGT. The CDR3 loop spans 14 amino acids. The CDR3 sequence: CASSASPWTAEAFF. In DNA, the CDR3 is TGTGCCAGCAGTGCAAGCCCCTGGACAGCTGAAGCTTTCTTT.

The V and J genes are TRBV11-2 and TRBJ2-7, with 9 bases that match TRBD1. The ends lost 5 bases at V and 7 bases at J; junction bases unmatched: 3. Germline V gene sequence: CDR1 SGHAT, CDR2 FQNNGV. This CDR3 contains 12 residues. CDR3 loop: CASSRDRGEQYF. The DNA for the CDR3 is TGTGCCAGCAGCCGCGACAGGGGGGAGCAGTACTTC.

The rearrangement joins TRBV4-1 to TRBJ2-7; TRBD2 matches at 12 bases. CDR1 is MGHRA and CDR2 is YSYEKL in the germline V gene. Trimming at V came to 0 bases and at J to 0 bases, leaving 9 bases not matched to a gene. The CDR3 sequence is 19 residues long. The CDR3 DNA is TGCGCCAGCAGCCAAGAATGGTCTAGCGGGGGGGTATCCTCCTACGAGCAGTACTTC. Protein: CASSQEWSSGGVSSYEQYF.

The rearrangement links TRBV18 to TRBJ1-1; D may be TRBD1 (5 bases). Trimming stripped 6 bases from V and 0 bases from J, with 14 bases between. CDR1 and CDR2 from the germline V gene are KGHSH and LQKENI. The CDR3 spans 15 residues. CDR3 nucleotide sequence: TGTGCCAGCTCTTATGGGGGGACCATGAACACTGAAGCTTTCTTT. Translation: CASSYGGTMNTEAFF.

The chain joins TRBV2 to TRBJ2-2; TRBD1 is a possible D gene (5 bases). Per the germline V gene, CDR1 is SNHLY and CDR2 is FYNNEI. Trimming shortened V by 7 bases and J by 1 base, and 10 bases separated the two germline ends. CDR3 length: 14 amino acids. The CDR3 protein is CASKRTMNTGELFF. As DNA, the CDR3 is TGTGCCAGCAAACGGACAATGAACACCGGGGAGCTGTTTTTT.

The chain couples TRBV6-5 to TRBJ2-1; TRBD2 matches 10 bases. CDR3 length: 15 amino acids. With 6 bases clipped from V and 2 bases from J, the junction kept 4 bases outside the gene matches. Germline V gene lookup returns CDR1 MNHEY and CDR2 SVGAGI. The CDR3 protein is CASSLAGEPYNEQFF. As DNA, the CDR3 is TGTGCCAGCAGCCTAGCGGGGGAACCCTACAATGAGCAGTTCTTC.

This sequence joins TRBV5-1 and TRBJ2-7, with a possible D match to TRBD2 (6 bases). V gave up 6 bases and J gave up 4 bases, with 23 bases separating them. CDR1 and CDR2 (germline): SGHRS, YFSETQ. The CDR3 totals 16 residues. The chain's CDR3 is CASTNHPGTVGYEQYF. The CDR3 DNA sequence: TGCGCCAGCACGAATCATCCCGGGACTGTGGGATACGAGCAGTACTTC.

This rearrangement joins TRBV9 to TRBJ1-2; 9 nucleotides match TRBD1. V lost 3 bases and J lost 4; bases outside the gene matches: 7. The CDR3 spans 15 residues. Germline V gene sequence: CDR1 SGDLS, CDR2 YYNGEE. For the CDR3, the DNA is TGTGCCAGCAGCGGCACAGGGGGCAGTGCCTATGGCTACACCTTC. Translation: CASSGTGGSAYGYTF.

V is TRBV5-1 and J is TRBJ2-7, with D possibly being TRBD2 (6 bases). The germline V gene encodes CDR1 SGHRS and CDR2 YFSETQ. The ends were cut back, 4 bases at V and 2 bases at J, with 19 bases in the middle. The CDR3 totals 16 residues. The DNA for the CDR3 is TGCGCCAGCAGCCAAAATGGGAGGACAACTCCCTACGAGCAGTACTTC. Translated: CASSQNGRTTPYEQYF.

The chain has TRBV6-6 and TRBJ2-1, with D hard to call. CDR3 size: 12 residues. CDR1 MNHNY and CDR2 SVGAGI come from the germline V gene (reference sequence). With 2 bases removed from V and 10 bases from J, the gap between germline ends came to 9 bases. The CDR3 sequence is CASSYLGGEQFF. In DNA, the CDR3 is TGTGCCAGCAGTTACCTCGGCGGAGAGCAGTTCTTC.

This sequence joins TRBV12-5 and TRBJ2-3; tentative D call: TRBD2 (7 bases). Germline lookup yields CDR1 LGHNT and CDR2 FRNRAP. The CDR3 runs 17 residues. The V end was cut by 2 bases, the J end by 4 bases, with 19 bases between. CDR3 region: CASGLPLGGQAADTQYF. The CDR3 region has the DNA TGTGCTAGTGGTTTGCCCCTCGGGGGGCAAGCCGCAGATACGCAGTATTTT.

This chain links TRBV14 with TRBJ2-7; no clear D gene. This CDR3 has 17 amino acids. Germline CDR1 reads SGHDN; CDR2 reads FVKESK. Deletions cut 5 bases from V and 0 bases from J, with 20 bases between. The CDR3 DNA reads TGTGCCAGCAGCGTACGACTGGCTAGAGGAAGCTCCTACGAGCAGTACTTC. The encoded protein is CASSVRLARGSSYEQYF.